This T cell receptor (beta chain) was identified in a study of blood T cell repertoires in COVID-19. Overall study context: COVID-19 samples collected from the United States, Italy and Spain covered acute and convalescent phases. From T cells, B-cell-depleted T cells, or PBMCs came the material, which was cDNA or gDNA.

Measured with immunoSEQ multiplex PCR; TCRdb has only the in-frame clones, and not every one. The table has around 450,000 clones, 90% seen once; the top ten hold 0.6%. CDR1 is SNHLY and CDR2 is FYNNEI in the germline V gene. The CDR3 extends over 14 amino acids. Trimming at V came to 8 bases and at J to 8 bases, leaving 10 bases not matched to a gene. In assigning cohorts, the study relied on participant-reported clinical history. This clone was recorded only once. Material for sequencing was PBMCs or T cells enriched from blood (not recorded which). The V and J genes are TRBV2 and TRBJ1-4; 8 bases are a match to TRBD1. The source of this sequence is a man in his late teens or twenties who had recovered from COVID-19. CDR3 sequence reads: CASLRTGSNEKLFF. Written as DNA, the CDR3 is TGTGCCAGCCTTCGGACAGGGAGCAACGAAAAACTGTTTTTT.